The present entry profiles one T cell receptor beta chain with its context. Its antigen is currently unknown. The data derive from a study of CD8+CD57+ T cells in acquired aplastic anemia. Study at large: Isolated CD4+ and CD8+ cells, once sorted, yielded DNA averaging about 3 ug.

Genomic DNA provided the template from which TCR beta VDJ and CDR3 profiles were obtained. TCRdb independently ran MiXCR on the reads; one entry per CDR3 protein. The sample lists 260,000 or so distinct CDR3 sequences; around 46% were seen once. All patients picked for sequencing had shown, by flow cytometry, an expansion of CD8+CD57+ cells. Severe acquired aplastic anemia was present in every patient. Study results and limitations: For CD8+ Simpson's diversity, patients and controls showed no significant difference. The same twenty-nine CD8+ CDR3 sequences occurred in patients and in controls.

The length of the CDR3 is 17 residues. Germline CDR1 and CDR2: SGDLS and YYNGEE. The ends were cut back, 0 bases at V and 0 bases at J, with 15 bases in the middle. The gene calls are TRBV9 and TRBJ1-2; D might be TRBD1 (5 bases). Sequenced: sorted CD4+, CD8+, or CD8+CD57+ T cells (not recorded which) from PBMCs. This sequence was found in a human donor with aplastic anemia. CDR3 nucleotides: TGTGCCAGCAGCGTAGAAGGGACGTCGCTACCTAACTATGGCTACACCTTC. It codes for CASSVEGTSLPNYGYTF.